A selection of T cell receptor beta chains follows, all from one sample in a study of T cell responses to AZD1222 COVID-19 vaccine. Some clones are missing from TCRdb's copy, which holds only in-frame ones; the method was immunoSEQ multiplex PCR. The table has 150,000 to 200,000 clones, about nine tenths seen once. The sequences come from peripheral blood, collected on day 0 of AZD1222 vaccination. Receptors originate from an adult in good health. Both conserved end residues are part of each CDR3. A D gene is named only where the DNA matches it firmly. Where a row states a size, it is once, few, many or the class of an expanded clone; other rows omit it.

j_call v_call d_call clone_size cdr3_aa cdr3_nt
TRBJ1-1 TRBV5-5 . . CASSGRVLNTEAFF TGTGCCAGCAGCGGACGGGTTTTGAACACTGAAGCTTTCTTT
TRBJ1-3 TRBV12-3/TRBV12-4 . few CASSSGNTIYF TGTGCCAGCAGCTCTGGAAACACCATATATTTT
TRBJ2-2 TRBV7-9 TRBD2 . CASSLRERGHRELFF TGTGCCAGCAGCTTACGGGAGCGGGGGCACCGGGAGCTGTTTTTT
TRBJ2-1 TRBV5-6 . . CASSLGPNEQFF TGTGCCAGCAGCTTGGGCCCAAATGAGCAGTTCTTC
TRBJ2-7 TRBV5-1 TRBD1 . CASSLDRTGTGQYF TGCGCCAGCAGCTTGGATAGGACAGGGACAGGGCAGTACTTC
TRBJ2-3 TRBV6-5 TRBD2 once CASTTPRGGTDTQYF TGTGCCAGCACAACCCCACGGGGGGGCACAGATACGCAGTATTTT
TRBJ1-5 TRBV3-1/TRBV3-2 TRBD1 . CASSPGDRVANQPQHF TGTGCCAGCAGCCCGGGGGACAGGGTAGCCAATCAGCCCCAGCATTTT
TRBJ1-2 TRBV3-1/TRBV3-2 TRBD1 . CASSQDRRGGLGYTF TGTGCCAGCAGCCAAGATCGCAGGGGGGGTCTTGGCTACACCTTC
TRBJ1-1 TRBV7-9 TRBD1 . CASSIGQGEAFF TGTGCCAGCAGCATCGGACAGGGGGAAGCTTTCTTT
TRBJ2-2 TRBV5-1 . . CASSLDGAGELFF TGCGCCAGCAGCTTGGATGGGGCCGGGGAGCTGTTTTTT
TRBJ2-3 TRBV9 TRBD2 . CASSVGPGGATDTQYF TGTGCCAGCAGCGTAGGACCGGGGGGGGCCACAGATACGCAGTATTTT
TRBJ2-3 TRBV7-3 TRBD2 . CASSHAGGTDTQYF TGTGCCAGCAGTCACGCGGGGGGCACAGATACGCAGTATTTT
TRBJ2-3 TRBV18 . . CASSPGTPDTQYF TGTGCCAGCTCACCAGGGACTCCAGATACGCAGTATTTT
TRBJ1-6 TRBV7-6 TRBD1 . CASSPRQGGENSPLHF TGTGCCAGCAGCCCCCGACAGGGGGGCGAAAATTCACCCCTCCACTTT
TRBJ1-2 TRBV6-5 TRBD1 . CASSYDSQGAFGYTF TGTGCCAGCAGTTACGATAGTCAGGGGGCTTTTGGCTACACCTTC
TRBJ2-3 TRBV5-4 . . CASSLKSSLDTQYF TGTGCCAGCAGCTTGAAGTCTAGTTTGGATACGCAGTATTTT
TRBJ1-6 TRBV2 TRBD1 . CASSERRGQGSSPLHF TGTGCCAGCAGTGAAAGGCGGGGACAGGGTAGTTCACCCCTCCACTTT
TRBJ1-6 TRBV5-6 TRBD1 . CASSGDRGRHSPLHF TGTGCCAGCAGCGGGGACAGGGGGAGACATTCACCCCTCCACTTT
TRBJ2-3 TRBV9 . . CASSVDGTSTNTQYF TGTGCCAGCAGCGTAGACGGGACCAGCACTAATACGCAGTATTTT
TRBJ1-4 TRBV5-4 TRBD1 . CASSSGQGWEKLFF TGTGCCAGCAGCTCAGGACAGGGGTGGGAAAAACTGTTTTTT
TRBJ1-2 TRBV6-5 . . CASSYSTQGWGYTF TGTGCCAGCAGTTACTCGACGCAGGGGTGGGGCTACACCTTC
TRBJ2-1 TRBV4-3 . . CASSQGQRRLGNEQFF TGCGCCAGCAGCCAAGGCCAGCGCCGGTTGGGGAATGAGCAGTTCTTC
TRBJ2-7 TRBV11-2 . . CASSPDSYEQYF TGTGCCAGCAGCCCTGACAGTTACGAGCAGTACTTC
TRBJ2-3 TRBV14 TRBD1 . CASSRFQGADTQYF TGTGCCAGCAGCCGATTCCAGGGGGCAGATACGCAGTATTTT
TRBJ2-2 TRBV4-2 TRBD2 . CASSQGEGGVTTGELFF TGTGCCAGCAGCCAAGGAGAGGGAGGGGTAACGACCGGGGAGCTGTTTTTT
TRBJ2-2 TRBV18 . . CASSSENTGELFF TGTGCCAGCTCATCCGAGAACACCGGGGAGCTGTTTTTT
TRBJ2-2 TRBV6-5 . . CASSRWGTNTGELFF TGTGCCAGCAGCCGATGGGGAACCAACACCGGGGAGCTGTTTTTT
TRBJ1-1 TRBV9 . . CASSVEGTHTLNTEAFF TGTGCCAGCAGCGTAGAGGGGACACATACCCTGAACACTGAAGCTTTCTTT
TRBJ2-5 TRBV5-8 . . CASSLVILYQETQYF TGTGCCAGCAGCTTGGTGATTTTGTACCAAGAGACCCAGTACTTC
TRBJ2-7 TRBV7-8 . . CASSRIPWNEQYF TGTGCCAGCAGCCGGATACCTTGGAACGAGCAGTACTTC
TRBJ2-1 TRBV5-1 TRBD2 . CASSLGLAALDEQFF TGCGCCAGCAGCCTTGGTCTAGCGGCCTTGGATGAGCAGTTCTTC
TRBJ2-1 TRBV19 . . CASSPAGYNEQFF TGTGCCAGTAGCCCGGCTGGATACAATGAGCAGTTCTTC
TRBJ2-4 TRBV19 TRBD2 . CASRPRGVFALAKNIQYF TGTGCCAGTAGACCCCGGGGGGTCTTTGCCCTAGCCAAAAACATTCAGTACTTC
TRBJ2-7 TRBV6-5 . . CASSYSDSSYEQYF TGTGCCAGCAGTTACTCAGACAGTTCCTACGAGCAGTACTTC
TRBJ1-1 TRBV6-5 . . CASRGYTEAFF TGTGCCAGCAGGGGGTACACTGAAGCTTTCTTT
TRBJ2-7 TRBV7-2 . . CASSLSTDTNYEQYF TGTGCCAGCAGCTTAAGCACAGATACCAATTACGAGCAGTACTTC
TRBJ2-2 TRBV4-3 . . CASSLGTSTGELFF TGCGCCAGCAGCCTCGGGACGAGCACCGGGGAGCTGTTTTTT
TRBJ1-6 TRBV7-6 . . CASSLGQGASSPLHF TGTGCCAGCAGCTTAGGGCAGGGCGCTTCCTCACCCCTCCACTTT
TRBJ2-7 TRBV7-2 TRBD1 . CASSTRTGQGGGGLDEQYF TGTGCCAGCAGCACCCGTACGGGACAGGGGGGCGGAGGATTAGACGAGCAGTACTTC
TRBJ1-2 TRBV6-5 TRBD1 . CASSYSLTGGSGYTF TGTGCCAGCAGTTACTCCTTAACAGGGGGCAGTGGCTACACCTTC
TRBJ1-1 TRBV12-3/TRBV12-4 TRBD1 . CASNLGGQEEAFF TGTGCCAGCAACCTTGGGGGACAGGAAGAGGCTTTCTTT
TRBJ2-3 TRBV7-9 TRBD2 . CASSPRGGRDTQYF TGTGCCAGCAGCCCTCGCGGGGGTCGAGATACGCAGTATTTT
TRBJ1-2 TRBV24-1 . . CATSDLISGGKSYGYTF TGTGCCACCAGTGATTTGATATCGGGGGGAAAGTCTTATGGCTACACCTTC
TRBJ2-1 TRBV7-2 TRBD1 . CASSLVPGQGANEQFF TGTGCCAGCAGCTTAGTTCCGGGACAGGGGGCGAATGAGCAGTTCTTC
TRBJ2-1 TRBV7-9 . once CASSLGDTNEQFF TGTGCCAGCAGCTTAGGCGACACCAATGAGCAGTTCTTC
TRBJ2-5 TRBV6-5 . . CAVRGTVQETQYF TGTGCCGTCCGGGGGACAGTACAAGAGACCCAGTACTTC
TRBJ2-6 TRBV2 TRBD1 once CASRLSGTGLSGANVLTF TGTGCCAGCAGGCTATCCGGGACAGGGCTCTCTGGGGCCAACGTCCTGACTTTC
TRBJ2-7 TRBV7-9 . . CASTPGNFYEQYF TGTGCCAGCACCCCGGGCAACTTCTACGAGCAGTACTTC
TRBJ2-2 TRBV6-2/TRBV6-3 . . CASSYSGTANTGELFF TGTGCCAGCAGTTACTCCGGGACCGCGAACACCGGGGAGCTGTTTTTT
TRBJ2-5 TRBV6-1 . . CASSDTRELVETQYF TGTGCCAGCAGTGACACAAGGGAGCTAGTTGAGACCCAGTACTTC
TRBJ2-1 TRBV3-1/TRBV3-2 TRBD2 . CASSQVLAGEQFF TGTGCCAGCAGCCAAGTACTAGCGGGGGAGCAGTTCTTC
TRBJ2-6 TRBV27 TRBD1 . CASSPYFDRGSGAGANVLTF TGTGCCAGCAGTCCATACTTCGACAGGGGCTCAGGCGCTGGGGCCAACGTCCTGACTTTC
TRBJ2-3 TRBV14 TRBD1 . CASRPDRGPDTQYF TGTGCCAGCAGACCGGACAGGGGTCCAGATACGCAGTATTTT